This record concerns one T cell receptor beta chain sequence. Its antigen remains unknown. The CDR3 runs to 16 residues. The J segment lost 3 bases and the V segment lost 5 bases, leaving 8 bases of the junction unmatched. Unique molecular identifiers featured in each of the TCR beta cDNA libraries. Each CDR3 protein is one row after TCRdb ran MiXCR on the PCR reads. The sample includes 750,000 to 950,000 distinct CDR3 sequences, about 50% of them seen just once. The record originates from a study of post-analysis software for immune sequencing data. Study background: Relapsing-remitting, secondary progressive and progressive-relapsing forms of multiple sclerosis all featured among disease courses. Study findings and constraints: Comparison of patients with controls showed roughly five TRBV segments more frequent in patients, TRBV5-6, TRBV5-1 and TRBV20-1 among them.

The sequenced sample was blood. The chain combines TRBV12-3 or TRBV12-4 with TRBJ1-5, with 9 bases lining up with TRBD1. The sequence came from a girl aged 5-17 years with multiple sclerosis. The CDR3 DNA reads as TGTGCCAGCAGTCCACCCGGACAGGGGTTCAATCAGCCCCAGCATTTT. Protein sequence: CASSPPGQGFNQPQHF.